The 12 T cell receptor beta chains below come from one sample, sequenced in a study of shared clonotypes between healthy human individuals. Sequencing was performed with immunoSEQ multiplex PCR; in TCRdb, only in-frame clones are kept and a portion is missing. Of some 300,000 clones in the sample, roughly 70% were seen once. What was sequenced was memory CD4+ T cells sorted from blood. Regarding subset: CD45RA-negative fraction. The receptors shown here come from a man aged 30 to 45 in good health.

This clone was counted between two and nine times. The chain has TRBV5-1 and TRBJ2-1; the D gene could be TRBD1 or TRBD2 (6 bases each). The CDR3 extends over 15 amino acids. CDR1 SGHRS and CDR2 YFSETQ come from the germline V gene. Trimming removed 0 bases from V and 8 bases from J, with 15 bases in between. The chain's CDR3 is CASSLVAGGSYEQFF. In DNA form, the CDR3 reads TGCGCCAGCAGCTTGGTTGCCGGGGGCTCGTATGAGCAGTTCTTC.

The CDR3 loop reads CASGTIGTQETQYF. The CDR3 DNA sequence: TGCGCCAGCGGAACGATCGGGACACAAGAGACCCAGTACTTC. This rearrangement joins TRBV5-1 to TRBJ2-5, with a weak D call TRBD1 (6 bases). CDR1 and CDR2 from the germline V gene are SGHRS and YFSETQ. The CDR3 length is 14 residues. V was clipped by 7 bases and J by 2 bases, with 15 bases between them.

The V call is TRBV2, the J call TRBJ2-1; D is possibly TRBD2 (5 bases). V was trimmed by 3 bases and J by 1 base, leaving 13 bases between them. Germline CDR1 SNHLY, CDR2 FYNNEI. The CDR3 length is 16 residues. The CDR3 spells CASSDLGVGSYNEQFF. In nucleotides, the CDR3 is TGTGCCAGCAGTGATCTCGGGGTGGGATCCTACAATGAGCAGTTCTTC.

This clone was found many times. The V call is TRBV6-6, the J call TRBJ2-2; 14 bases are shared with TRBD2. V shed 6 bases, J shed 8 bases, and the junction held 5 bases outside the gene matches. The CDR3 is 15 residues long. Germline V CDR1 and CDR2: MNHNY, SVGAGI (reference sequence). The CDR3 is CASRGTSGRQGELFF. The CDR3 coding sequence is TGTGCCAGCAGGGGGACTAGCGGGAGACAAGGGGAGCTGTTTTTT.

This rearrangement joins TRBV19 to TRBJ2-3, with D perhaps being TRBD1 or TRBD2 (5 bases each). Deletions cut 4 bases from V and 6 bases from J, with 11 bases between. Germline-derived CDR1 and CDR2 are LNHDA and SQIVND (reference sequence). This CDR3 spans 13 amino acids. In DNA, the CDR3 is TGTGCCAGTAGTAGAGGGGTTGGGGATACGCAGTATTTT. Amino acids: CASSRGVGDTQYF.

This clone was observed once. The chain combines TRBV10-3 with TRBJ2-7; 7 bases line up with TRBD1. The J segment lost 2 bases and the V segment lost 10 bases, leaving 14 bases of the junction unmatched. Germline V lookup: CDR1 ENHRY, CDR2 SYGVKD. The CDR3 has 15 residues. The CDR3 nucleotides read TGTGCCACCGGACGAGATGGACAGGCAGCCTACGAGCAGTACTTC. Translated, it gives CATGRDGQAAYEQYF.

Here the CDR3 reads CASSLGEAKNIQYF. Here the CDR3 DNA reads TGTGCCAGCAGCTTGGGCGAAGCCAAAAACATTCAGTACTTC. The chain recombines TRBV5-4 with TRBJ2-4; D is ambiguous. The CDR3 consists of 14 residues. The V end was cut by 0 bases, the J end by 0 bases, with 4 bases between. Germline CDR1 is SGHNT and CDR2 is YYREEE (reference sequence).

By its share, this clone is medium-sized. Distinct nucleotide sequences in the sample also encode this CDR3. The V gene is TRBV18, the J gene TRBJ2-7; D possibly corresponds to TRBD1 (5 bases). The CDR3 has 14 residues. Looked up from germline, CDR1 is KGHSH and CDR2 is LQKENI. Deletions cut 6 bases from V and 5 bases from J, with 17 bases between. Written as DNA, the CDR3 is TGTGCCAGCTCTCCCGTCGGCAGGGCCCACGAGCAGTACTTC. Its protein product is CASSPVGRAHEQYF.

The V call is TRBV2, the J call TRBJ2-5, with D maybe TRBD1 (6 bases). The germline V gene has CDR1 SNHLY and CDR2 FYNNEI. There are 15 residues in the CDR3. Trimming shortened V by 2 bases and J by 5 bases, and 15 bases separated the two germline ends. The CDR3: CASSESTGKRETQYF. CDR3 bases: TGTGCCAGCAGTGAAAGTACAGGGAAGAGGGAGACCCAGTACTTC.

V usage is TRBV9 and J usage is TRBJ2-1, with 8 positions matching TRBD1. J gave up 7 bases and V 0 bases, and 9 bases lay outside the gene matches. Per the germline V gene, CDR1 is SGDLS and CDR2 is YYNGEE. The CDR3 loop spans 16 amino acids. The DNA for the CDR3 is TGTGCCAGCAGCGTAGGTGAGGACAGGGTCAGGAATGAGCAGTTCTTC. Protein product: CASSVGEDRVRNEQFF.

Note on this clone: An end of the junction does not agree with germline; a read error may underlie this. V gene TRBV6-1 combines with J gene TRBJ2-1, with TRBD2 as a possible D gene (5 bases). This CDR3 region has 10 residues. CDR1 is MNHNS, CDR2 SASEGT, per germline. CDR3 residues: CASSDPGVVF. The CDR3 DNA sequence: TGTGCCAGCAGTGACCCCGGGGTGGTCTTC.

The genes are TRBV30 and TRBJ1-2; 9 nucleotides align to TRBD1. Germline values: CDR1 GTSNPN, CDR2 SVGIG (reference sequence). The CDR3 spans 14 residues. Trimming removed 2 bases from V and 9 bases from J; junction bases left unmatched: 10. The CDR3 DNA follows: TGTGCCTGGAGTATGGGACAGGGTTCGTATAGCTACACCTTC. Its translation: CAWSMGQGSYSYTF. The variable domain in full, completed from reference TRBV30 and TRBJ1-2, reads SQTIHQWPATLVQPVGSPLSLECTVEGTSNPNLYWYRQAAGRGLQLLFYSVGIGQISSEVPQNLSASRPQDRQFILSSKKLLLSDSGFYLCAWSMGQGSYSYTFGSGTRLTVV.